The entry below describes one T cell receptor beta chain. Produced via immunoSEQ multiplex PCR; TCRdb's table is partial and in-frame only. The sample holds some 150,000 clones, 89% seen once. The source of the sample is a study of blood T cell repertoires in COVID-19. The sample taken for sequencing was PBMCs or T cells enriched from blood (not recorded which). This TCR was sampled from a woman aged 18 to 35 who had recovered from COVID-19.

CDR3 bases: TGTGCCTGGAGGACCCAGGTCCCGCATGGCTACACCTTC. Its translation: CAWRTQVPHGYTF. The chain is built from TRBV30 and TRBJ1-2, with unresolved D. There are 13 residues in the CDR3. V lost 3 bases to trimming and J lost 6 bases, with 14 bases between them. Germline V gene sequence: CDR1 GTSNPN, CDR2 SVGIG (reference sequence).